The T cell receptor beta chain under discussion was sequenced for a study of T-cell memory formation after mild COVID-19. Study as a whole: Largely donor-specific sequence clusters came from a couple of donors.

Broader study findings: CM and EM subsets held most contracting CD4+ clones; EMRA held CD8+ ones. Day 15 to 85 contracting clones showed balanced CD4/CD8; day 15 to 37 expanders favored CD4+. Cross-reactive memory apparently joined, as some responding clones appeared in pre-infection memory.

In germline, CDR1 is GTSNPN, CDR2 SVGIG (reference sequence). The V gene end was trimmed by 3 bases and the J gene end by 9 bases; junction bases not matched to a gene: 8. The CDR3 runs 15 residues. TCRdb called the 5' RACE reads again in MiXCR, with one record for every CDR3 protein. Among about 470,000 distinct CDR3 sequences, about 23% were seen once, and the ten largest hold around 12%. This clonotype was found a few times. The antigen is not known. The V and J genes are TRBV30 and TRBJ2-1; 13 bases agree with TRBD2. Sample: PBMCs or a T cell subset sorted from them (not recorded which). This sequence originates from an adult woman who had mild COVID-19 (a few samples of this study predate the infection). Cell type and time point are not known. The CDR3 here is CAWSRRLAGGSEQFF. The DNA for the CDR3 is TGTGCCTGGAGCCGTAGACTAGCGGGGGGCAGTGAGCAGTTCTTC.